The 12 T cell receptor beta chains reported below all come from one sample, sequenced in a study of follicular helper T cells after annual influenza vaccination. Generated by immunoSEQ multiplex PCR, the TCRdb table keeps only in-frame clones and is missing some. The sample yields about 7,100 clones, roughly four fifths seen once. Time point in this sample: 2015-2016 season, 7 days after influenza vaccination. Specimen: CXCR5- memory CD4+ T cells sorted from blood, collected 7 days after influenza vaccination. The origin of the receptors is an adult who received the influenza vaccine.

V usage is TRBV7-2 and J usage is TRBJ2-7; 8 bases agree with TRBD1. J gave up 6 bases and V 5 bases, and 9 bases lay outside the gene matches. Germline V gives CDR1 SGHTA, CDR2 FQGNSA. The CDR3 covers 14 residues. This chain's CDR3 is CASSRDRGESEQYF. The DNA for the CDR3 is TGTGCCAGCAGCCGTGACAGGGGCGAAAGCGAGCAGTACTTC.

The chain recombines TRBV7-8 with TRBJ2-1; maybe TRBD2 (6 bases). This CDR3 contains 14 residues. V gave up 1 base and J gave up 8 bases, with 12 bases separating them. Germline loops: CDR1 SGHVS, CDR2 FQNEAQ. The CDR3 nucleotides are TGTGCCAGCAGCTTAGAGCAAGGCGGGGATGAGCAGTTCTTC. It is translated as CASSLEQGGDEQFF.

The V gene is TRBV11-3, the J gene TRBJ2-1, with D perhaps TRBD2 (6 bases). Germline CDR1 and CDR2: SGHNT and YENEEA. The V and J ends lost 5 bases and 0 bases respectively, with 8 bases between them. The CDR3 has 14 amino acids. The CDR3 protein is CASSPGGSYNEQFF. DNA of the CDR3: TGTGCCAGCAGCCCCGGGGGCTCCTACAATGAGCAGTTCTTC. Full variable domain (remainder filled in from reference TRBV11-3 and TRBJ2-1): EAGVVQSPRYKIIEKKQPVAFWCNPISGHNTLYWYLQNLGQGPELLIRYENEEAVDDSQLPKDRFSAERLKGVDSTLKIQPAELGDSAVYLCASSPGGSYNEQFFGPGTRLTVL.

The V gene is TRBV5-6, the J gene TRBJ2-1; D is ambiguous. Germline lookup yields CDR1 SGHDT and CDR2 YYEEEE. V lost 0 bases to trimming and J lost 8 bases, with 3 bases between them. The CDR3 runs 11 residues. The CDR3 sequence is CASSLDHEQFF. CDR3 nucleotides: TGTGCCAGCAGCTTGGACCATGAGCAGTTCTTC.

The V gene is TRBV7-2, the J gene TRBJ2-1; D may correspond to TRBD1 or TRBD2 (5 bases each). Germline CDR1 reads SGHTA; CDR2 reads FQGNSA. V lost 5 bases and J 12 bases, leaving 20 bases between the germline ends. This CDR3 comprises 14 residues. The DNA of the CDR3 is TGTGCCAGCAGCGAACGGGACCATCTTCAGGGGCAGTTCTTC. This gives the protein CASSERDHLQGQFF.

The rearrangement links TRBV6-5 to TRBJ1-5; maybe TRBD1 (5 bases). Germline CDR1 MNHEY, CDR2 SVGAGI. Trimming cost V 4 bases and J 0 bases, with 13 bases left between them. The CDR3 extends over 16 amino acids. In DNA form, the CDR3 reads TGTGCCAGCAGTTTGGGGGGGGTATATAGCAATCAGCCCCAGCATTTT. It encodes CASSLGGVYSNQPQHF.

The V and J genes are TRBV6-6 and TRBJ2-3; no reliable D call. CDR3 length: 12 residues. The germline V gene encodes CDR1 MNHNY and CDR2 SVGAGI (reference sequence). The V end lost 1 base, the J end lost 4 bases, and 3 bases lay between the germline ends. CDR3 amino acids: CASSYFSDTQYF. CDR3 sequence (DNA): TGTGCCAGCAGTTACTTTTCAGATACGCAGTATTTT.

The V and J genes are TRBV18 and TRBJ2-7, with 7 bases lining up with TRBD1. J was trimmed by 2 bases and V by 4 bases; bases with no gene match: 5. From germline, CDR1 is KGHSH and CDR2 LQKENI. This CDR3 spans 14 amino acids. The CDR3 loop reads CASSLKGQTYEQYF. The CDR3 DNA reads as TGTGCCAGCTCACTTAAGGGACAGACCTACGAGCAGTACTTC. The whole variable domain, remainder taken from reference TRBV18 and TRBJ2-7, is NAGVMQNPRHLVRRRGQEARLRCSPMKGHSHVYWYRQLPEEGLKFMVYLQKENIIDESGMPKERFSAEFPKEGPSILRIQQVVRGDSAAYFCASSLKGQTYEQYFGPGTRLTVT.

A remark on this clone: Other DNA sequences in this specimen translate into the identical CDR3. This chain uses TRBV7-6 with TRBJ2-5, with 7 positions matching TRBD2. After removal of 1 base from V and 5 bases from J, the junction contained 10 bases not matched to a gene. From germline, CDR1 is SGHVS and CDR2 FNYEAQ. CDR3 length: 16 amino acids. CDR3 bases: TGTGCCAGCAGCTTAGGGGGTGGCGGGGGAGGCGAGACCCAGTACTTC. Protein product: CASSLGGGGGGETQYF. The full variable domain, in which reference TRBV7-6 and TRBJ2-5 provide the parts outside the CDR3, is GAGVSQSPRYKVTKRGQDVALRCDPISGHVSLYWYRQALGQGPEFLTYFNYEAQQDKSGLPNDRFSAERPEGSISTLTIQRTEQRDSAMYRCASSLGGGGGGETQYFGPGTRLLVL.

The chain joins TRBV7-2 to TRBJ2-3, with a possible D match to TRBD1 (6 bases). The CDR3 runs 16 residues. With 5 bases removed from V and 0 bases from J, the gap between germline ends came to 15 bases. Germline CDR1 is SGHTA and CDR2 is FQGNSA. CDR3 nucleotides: TGTGCCAGCAGCGTAGAGGGCAGGGGCAGCACAGATACGCAGTATTTT. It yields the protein CASSVEGRGSTDTQYF.

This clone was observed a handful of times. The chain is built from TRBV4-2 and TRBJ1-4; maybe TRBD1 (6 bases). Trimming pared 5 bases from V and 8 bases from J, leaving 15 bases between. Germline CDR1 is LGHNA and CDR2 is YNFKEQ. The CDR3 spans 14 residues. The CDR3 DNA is TGTGCCAGCAGCAAACAGGGAGCGGAGGAAAAACTGTTTTTT. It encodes CASSKQGAEEKLFF.

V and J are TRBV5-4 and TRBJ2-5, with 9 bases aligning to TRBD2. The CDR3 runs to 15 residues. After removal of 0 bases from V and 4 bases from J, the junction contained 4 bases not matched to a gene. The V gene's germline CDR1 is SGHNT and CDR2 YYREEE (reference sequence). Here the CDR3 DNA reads TGTGCCAGCAGCTTGGTGCGGGGGGGCGGAGAGACCCAGTACTTC. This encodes CASSLVRGGGETQYF.